This T cell receptor (beta chain) is from a study of blood T cell repertoires in COVID-19. In its sample, this clone was seen a few times. Here immunoSEQ multiplex PCR was the method, and the copy in TCRdb shows in-frame clones only, minus some. This table holds hundreds of thousands of clones, approximately 85% found once. This TCR derives from a woman in her forties or fifties who had recovered from COVID-19. The specimen sequenced was PBMCs or T cells enriched from blood (not recorded which).

The CDR3 loop reads CASSMGRGTSNREQFF. In nucleotides, the CDR3 is TGTGCCAGTAGTATGGGGCGTGGGACTAGCAATCGTGAGCAGTTCTTC. The rearrangement uses TRBV19 and TRBJ2-1; 9 positions agree with TRBD2. The junction had 12 bases not matched to a gene; V was cut back by 3 bases and J by 9 bases. The CDR3 length is 16 residues. The germline V gene has CDR1 LNHDA and CDR2 SQIVND (reference sequence).